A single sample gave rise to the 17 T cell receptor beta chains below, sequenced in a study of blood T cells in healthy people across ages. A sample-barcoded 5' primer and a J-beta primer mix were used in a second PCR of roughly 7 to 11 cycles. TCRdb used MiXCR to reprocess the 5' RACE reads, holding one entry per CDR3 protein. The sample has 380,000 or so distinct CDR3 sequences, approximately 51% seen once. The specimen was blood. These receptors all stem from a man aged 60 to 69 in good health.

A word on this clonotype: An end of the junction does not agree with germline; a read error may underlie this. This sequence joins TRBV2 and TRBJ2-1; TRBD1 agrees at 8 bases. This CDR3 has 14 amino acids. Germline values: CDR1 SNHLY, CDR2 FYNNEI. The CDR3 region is CACSPGQVDNEQFF. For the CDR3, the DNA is TGTGCCTGCAGTCCGGGACAGGTCGACAATGAGCAGTTCTTC.

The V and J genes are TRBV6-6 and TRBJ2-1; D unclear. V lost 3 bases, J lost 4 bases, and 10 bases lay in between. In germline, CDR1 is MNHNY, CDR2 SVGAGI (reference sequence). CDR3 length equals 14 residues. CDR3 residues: CASSYLGPYNEQFF. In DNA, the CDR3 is TGTGCCAGCAGTTATCTCGGGCCATACAATGAGCAGTTCTTC.

CDR3 in amino acids: CASSQELGGGLSTDTQYF. The CDR3 DNA is TGTGCCAGCAGCCAAGAATTAGGGGGGGGTCTTAGCACAGATACGCAGTATTTT. The rearrangement links TRBV4-2 to TRBJ2-3, with D tentatively TRBD2 (7 bases). V was cut by 0 bases and J by 0 bases, with 16 bases left in between. CDR3 length equals 18 residues. The germline CDR1 and CDR2 sequences are LGHNA and YNFKEQ.

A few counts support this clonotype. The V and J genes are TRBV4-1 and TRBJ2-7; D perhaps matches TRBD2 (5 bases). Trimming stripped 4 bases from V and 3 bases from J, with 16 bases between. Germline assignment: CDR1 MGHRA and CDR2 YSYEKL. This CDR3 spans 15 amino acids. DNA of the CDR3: TGCGCCAGCAGCCCCCTATGGGAGTCAGGCTACGAGCAGTACTTC. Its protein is CASSPLWESGYEQYF.

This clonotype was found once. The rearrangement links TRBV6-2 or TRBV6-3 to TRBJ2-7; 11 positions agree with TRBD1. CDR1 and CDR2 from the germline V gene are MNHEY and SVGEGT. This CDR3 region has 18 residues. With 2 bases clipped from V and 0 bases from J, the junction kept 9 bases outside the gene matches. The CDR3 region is CASSYLRDRGRSSYEQYF. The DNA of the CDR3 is TGTGCCAGCAGTTACCTCCGGGACAGGGGGAGAAGCTCCTACGAGCAGTACTTC.

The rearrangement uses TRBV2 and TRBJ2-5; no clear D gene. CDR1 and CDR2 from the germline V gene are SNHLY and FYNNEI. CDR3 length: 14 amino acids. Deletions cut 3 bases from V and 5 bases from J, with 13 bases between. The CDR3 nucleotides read TGTGCCAGCAGTGACGGGCAGCCCGGGGAGACCCAGTACTTC. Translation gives CASSDGQPGETQYF.

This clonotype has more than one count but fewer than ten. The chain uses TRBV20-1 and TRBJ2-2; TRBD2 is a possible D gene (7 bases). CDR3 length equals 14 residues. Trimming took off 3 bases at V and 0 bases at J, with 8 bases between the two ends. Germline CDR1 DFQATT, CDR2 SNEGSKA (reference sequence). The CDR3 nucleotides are TGCAGTGCTAGGCGGGGGCCGAACACCGGGGAGCTGTTTTTT. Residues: CSARRGPNTGELFF.

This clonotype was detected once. In nucleotides, the CDR3 is TGCAGTGGGACGGGCTGGAACGAGCAGTACTTC. Its protein is CSGTGWNEQYF. V is TRBV29-1 and J is TRBJ2-4; the D gene could be TRBD1 or TRBD2 (5 bases each). The J call may be wrong; the DNA end is better matched by TRBJ2-7. The CDR3 contains 11 residues. The V gene's germline CDR1 is SQVTM and CDR2 ANQGSEA.

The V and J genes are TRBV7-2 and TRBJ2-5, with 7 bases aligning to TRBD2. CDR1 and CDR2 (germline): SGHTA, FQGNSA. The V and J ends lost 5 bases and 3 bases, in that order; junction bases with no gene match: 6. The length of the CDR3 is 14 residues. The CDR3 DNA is TGTGCCAGCAGCCAAGACCTAGCGGAAGAGACCCAGTACTTC. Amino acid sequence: CASSQDLAEETQYF.

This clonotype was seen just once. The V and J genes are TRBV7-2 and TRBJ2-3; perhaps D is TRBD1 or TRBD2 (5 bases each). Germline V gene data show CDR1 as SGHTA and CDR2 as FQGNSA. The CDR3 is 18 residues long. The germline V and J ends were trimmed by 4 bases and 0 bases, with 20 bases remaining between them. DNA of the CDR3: TGTGCCAGCAGCTCCCGCCCCCAAACTAGGGACAGCACAGATACGCAGTATTTT. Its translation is CASSSRPQTRDSTDTQYF. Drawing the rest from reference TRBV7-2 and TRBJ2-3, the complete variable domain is GAGVSQSPSNKVTEKGKDVELRCDPISGHTALYWYRQSLGQGLEFLIYFQGNSAPDKSGLPSDRFSAERTGGSVSTLTIQRTQQEDSAVYLCASSSRPQTRDSTDTQYFGPGTRLTVL.

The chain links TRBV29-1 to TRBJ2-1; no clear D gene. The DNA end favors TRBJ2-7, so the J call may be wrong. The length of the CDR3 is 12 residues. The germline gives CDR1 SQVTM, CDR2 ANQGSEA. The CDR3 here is CSVKPSYNEQYF. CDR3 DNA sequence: TGCAGCGTTAAGCCCTCCTACAATGAGCAGTACTTC.

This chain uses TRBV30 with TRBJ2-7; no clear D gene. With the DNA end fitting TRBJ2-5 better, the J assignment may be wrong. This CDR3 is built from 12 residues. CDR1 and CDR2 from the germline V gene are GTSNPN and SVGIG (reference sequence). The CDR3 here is CAWSVQVETQYF. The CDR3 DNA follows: TGTGCCTGGAGTGTACAAGTGGAGACCCAGTACTTC.

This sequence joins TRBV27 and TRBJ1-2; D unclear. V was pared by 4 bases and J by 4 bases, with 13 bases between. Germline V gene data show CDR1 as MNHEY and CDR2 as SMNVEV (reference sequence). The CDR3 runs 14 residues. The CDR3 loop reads CASSSGIAIYGYTF. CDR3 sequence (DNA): TGTGCCAGCAGTTCCGGGATCGCGATCTATGGCTACACCTTC.

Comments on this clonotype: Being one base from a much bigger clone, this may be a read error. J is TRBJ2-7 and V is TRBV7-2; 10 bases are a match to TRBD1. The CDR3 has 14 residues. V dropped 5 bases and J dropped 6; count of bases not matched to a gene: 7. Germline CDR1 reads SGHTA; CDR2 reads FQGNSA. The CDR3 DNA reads TGTGCCAGCAGCGTAAGCGGGACAGGGGCCGAGCAGTACTTC. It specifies CASSVSGTGAEQYF.

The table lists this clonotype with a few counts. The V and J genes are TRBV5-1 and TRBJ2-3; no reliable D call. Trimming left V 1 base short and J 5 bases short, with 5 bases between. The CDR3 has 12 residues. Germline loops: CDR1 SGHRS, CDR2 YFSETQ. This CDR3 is CASSLNIDTQYF. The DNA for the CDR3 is TGCGCCAGCAGCTTGAACATAGATACGCAGTATTTT.

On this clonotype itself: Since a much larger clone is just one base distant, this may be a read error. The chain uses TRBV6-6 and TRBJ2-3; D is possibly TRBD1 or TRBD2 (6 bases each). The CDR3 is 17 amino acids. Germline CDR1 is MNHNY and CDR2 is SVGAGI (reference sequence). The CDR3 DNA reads TGTGCCAGCAAGCAAGGTTCGGGGGCCCCCATCACAGATACGCGGTATTTT. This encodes CASKQGSGAPITDTRYF.

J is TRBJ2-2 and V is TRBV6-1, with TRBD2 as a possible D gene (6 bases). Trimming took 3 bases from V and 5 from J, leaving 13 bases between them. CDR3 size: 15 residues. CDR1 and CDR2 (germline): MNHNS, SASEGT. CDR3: CASSEGPGVTGELFF. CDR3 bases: TGTGCCAGCAGTGAGGGACCGGGGGTTACCGGGGAGCTGTTTTTT.